This T cell receptor (beta chain) is from a study of T cells in Graves' hyperthyroidism and ophthalmopathy. This clonotype was observed many times. CDR1 is MGHDK and CDR2 is SYGVNS in the germline V gene. CDR3 length: 14 amino acids. The V gene lost 7 bases and the J gene lost 3 bases, with 16 bases spanning the gap. Amplification targeted TCR beta CDR3 regions from RNA transcripts. In the first-round RT-PCR of the TCR CDR3, the HTBI primer set was used. A single record per CDR3 protein comes from TCRdb applying MiXCR to the multiplex PCR reads. The sample consists of roughly 660,000 distinct CDR3 sequences, roughly 17% of them appearing once.

The sequenced sample consisted of blood. The rearrangement joins TRBV25-1 to TRBJ2-7, with unresolved D. The clonotype was recovered from a man aged 45-65 years with Graves' hyperthyroidism. The CDR3 bases are TGTGCCAGCACCCCGGTAGGCCCCTACTACGAGCAGTACTTC. Protein: CASTPVGPYYEQYF.